This T cell receptor beta chain is from a study of blood T cell repertoires in COVID-19. Per germline, CDR1 SGHDT and CDR2 YYEEEE. The CDR3 sequence is 13 residues long. V gave up 4 bases and J gave up 5 bases, with 12 bases separating them. Authors' analysis steps: Nucleated cell counts were estimated from reference gene primer amplification. Method: immunoSEQ multiplex PCR; TCRdb's copy keeps in-frame clones and lacks some. The V and J calls and clone size are taken from that table; D and trimming were inferred from the DNA. The table lists 140,000 to 150,000 clones, 84% of them singletons. The receptor was derived from a human donor in a cohort sampled during active COVID-19. The chain carries TRBV5-6 and TRBJ1-1, with D perhaps matching TRBD1 (6 bases). The sequenced sample consisted of peripheral blood. CDR3 in amino acids: CASSLATGTEAFF. CDR3 sequence (DNA): TGTGCCAGCAGCCTCGCTACAGGGACTGAAGCTTTCTTT.